The present entry profiles one TCR beta chain with its context. This clone was seen many times. Its antigen has not been determined. Coverage ceases 3 residues before the CDR3 finishes, and the germline J gene fills in the end. Taken from cysteine to phenylalanine, the CDR3 has 15 residues. Shown are 36 bases from within the CDR3, in frame from base 1. Germline trimming amounts to 7 bases on V and 2 bases on J, with 7 as the count of junction bases outside the gene matches. The germline V gene encodes CDR1 SGHDT and CDR2 YYEEEE. The source of the sample is a study of T cell clonality in common variable immunodeficiency (dated by TCRdb to between 2014 and 2016). Predominantly Caucasian heritage was noted among both the CVID patients and the healthy controls. Heparinized peripheral whole blood samples of roughly 5 to 8.5 ml were obtained from each donor. Genomic DNA from adults with common variable immune deficiency (CVID) and from healthy adult controls was the source for sequencing TCRbeta CDR3 repertoires. There were 22 healthy adult volunteers in the control group (approximately 12 female and 10 male), ranging in age from roughly 20 to 66 years, with a mean age of around 35. Diluted blood was density-centrifuged over Hypaque 1077 or Ficoll-Paque to isolate peripheral blood mononuclear cells. Genomic DNA was obtained from unsorted mononuclear cells using either Qiagen column purification or a centrifugation-based method.

Beyond this particular receptor, the publication reports: Even though DNA input was equal, the average per sample came to approximately 74,000 unique sequences for controls compared with around 32,000 for CVID samples. Fewer TCRbeta clones were shared among CVID subjects than among healthy controls (p < 0.0001). Correlations between repertoire features and clinical complications were limited by patient heterogeneity within the CVID cohort. TCRbeta clonality was higher in CVID subjects than in healthy controls (t-test p = 0.018), and the increase was most characteristic of about a third of subjects. CVID TCRbeta sequences were reported to have fewer deletions and N-nucleotide insertions and to lack highly modified clones with 13 or more V deletions. The authors noted that sequencing repertoires of T cell subpopulations would be needed to clarify what caused the increased clonality in CVID.

For sequencing, equivalent amounts of genomic DNA were input from CVID and control samples. For every sample, a 60 bp segment covering the rearranged TCRbeta CDR3 region was amplified and then sequenced. The immunoSEQ assay, a bias-corrected multiplex PCR combined with high-throughput sequencing, was used to amplify TCRbeta. As for the original processing: Every unique nucleotide sequence was considered a clone and was annotated with V, D and J genes, copy number and frequency. Sequences were labeled productive if in frame, and non-productive if out of frame or containing stop codons. As previously described, clonality was calculated on the basis of Shannon's entropy. The predicted amino acid sequences of productive clones were used to derive mean CDR3 Kyte-Doolittle hydropathy. The R hclust function was used to hierarchically cluster scaled V gene usage with Manhattan distance and complete linkage. Sharing of clones by CDR3 amino acid sequence was evaluated by resampling 12 repertoires per group over 100 rounds. The repertoires were searched for 65 to 85 published EBV-specific TCRbeta sequences and about 240 published CMV-specific TCRbeta sequences. Analysis left out a couple of CVID samples that produced under 10,000 sequences, so 35 to 50 CVID repertoires remained. TCRdb's version of the immuneACCESS table is confined to in-frame rearrangements and falls short of the full clone set. An unresolved V gene accounts for under half of the shortfall where checked; the remainder is of unknown origin. That table furnishes V, J and clone size, whereas the DNA furnished D and trimming. This sample shows more than 35,000 clones, and none of them turns up only once. The ten biggest clones cover 3% of the sample.

The chain is assembled from TRBV5-6 and TRBJ2-4; TRBD1 lines up with 9 middle nucleotides. This TCR derives from a person aged 18 to 75 in good health. The specimen was peripheral blood mononuclear cells. The CDR3 bases that were read are TGTGCCAGCGCCAACAGGGGGCTGACCAAAAACATT. It translates to CASANRGLTKNI. The full-length CDR3 reads as CASANRGLTKNIQYF.